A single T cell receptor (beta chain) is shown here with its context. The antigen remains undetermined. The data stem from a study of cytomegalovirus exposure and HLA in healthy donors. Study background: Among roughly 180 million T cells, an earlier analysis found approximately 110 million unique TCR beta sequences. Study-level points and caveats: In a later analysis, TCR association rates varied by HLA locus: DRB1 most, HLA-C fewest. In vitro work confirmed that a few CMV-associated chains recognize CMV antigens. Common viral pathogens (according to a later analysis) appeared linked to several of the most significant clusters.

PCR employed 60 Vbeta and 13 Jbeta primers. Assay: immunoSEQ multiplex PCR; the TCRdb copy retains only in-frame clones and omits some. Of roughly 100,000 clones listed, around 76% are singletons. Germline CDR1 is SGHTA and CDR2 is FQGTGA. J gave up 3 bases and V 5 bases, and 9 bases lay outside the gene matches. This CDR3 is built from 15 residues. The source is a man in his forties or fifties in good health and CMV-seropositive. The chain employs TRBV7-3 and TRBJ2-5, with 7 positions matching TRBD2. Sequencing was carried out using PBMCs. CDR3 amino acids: CASSPGGSIEETQYF. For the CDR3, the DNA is TGTGCCAGCAGCCCAGGCGGGAGCATCGAAGAGACCCAGTACTTC.